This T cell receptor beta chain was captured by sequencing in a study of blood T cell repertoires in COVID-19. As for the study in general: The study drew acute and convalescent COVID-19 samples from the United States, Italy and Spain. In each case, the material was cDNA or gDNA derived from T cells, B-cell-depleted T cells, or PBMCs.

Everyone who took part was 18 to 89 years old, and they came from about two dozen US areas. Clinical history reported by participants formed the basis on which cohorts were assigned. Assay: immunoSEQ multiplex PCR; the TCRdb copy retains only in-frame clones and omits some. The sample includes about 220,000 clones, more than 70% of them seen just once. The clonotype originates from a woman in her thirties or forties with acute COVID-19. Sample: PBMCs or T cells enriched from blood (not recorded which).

The CDR3 coding sequence is TGTGCCAGCAGCTCAGAACAGGGGATTGGCTACGAGCAGTACTTC. Translating it yields CASSSEQGIGYEQYF. The chain recombines TRBV7-6 with TRBJ2-7; 7 nucleotides align to TRBD1. The trim removed 4 bases at V and 3 bases at J, leaving 9 bases unmatched. Per germline, CDR1 SGHVS and CDR2 FNYEAQ. The CDR3 consists of 15 residues.